This is a list of T cell receptor beta chains from one sample in a study of CD8+ T cells in alopecia areata. Measured with immunoSEQ multiplex PCR; TCRdb has only the in-frame clones, and not every one. The table includes about 190,000 clones, more than 55% detected once. The sample consisted of CD4+ T cells sorted from blood, taken at week 4, from a patient treated with tofacitinib. These receptors were obtained from a human donor with alopecia areata. The CDR3 runs from the conserved cysteine through the conserved F or W. D genes are given only for firm matches.

j_gene | v_gene | d_gene | CDR3aa
TRBJ2-2 | TRBV2 | TRBD1 | CATQALTGVAGELFF
TRBJ2-5 | TRBV10-3 | . | CAIADGVQNQYF
TRBJ2-2 | TRBV11-2 | . | CASSLRQRTGELFF
TRBJ1-1 | TRBV6-6 | . | CASLPGRLNTEAFF
TRBJ1-2 | TRBV29-1 | . | CSARDYGYTF
TRBJ1-1 | TRBV30 | . | CAWTFLGDNAFF
TRBJ2-1 | TRBV29-1 | TRBD2 | CSARGLAGGSNEQFF
TRBJ2-7 | TRBV7-9 | TRBD2 | CASSQRETYEQYF
TRBJ2-1 | TRBV1 | . | CTSSPRLLSYNEQFF
TRBJ2-1 | TRBV30 | . | CAWSLTTSNEQFF
TRBJ2-2 | TRBV28 | . | CASSSHPRTGELFF
TRBJ1-4 | TRBV28 | TRBD1 | CASSLYRGGEKLFF
TRBJ2-5 | TRBV11-1 | . | CASSKRTKETQYF
TRBJ1-3 | TRBV30 | . | CAWKKGLSGNTIYF